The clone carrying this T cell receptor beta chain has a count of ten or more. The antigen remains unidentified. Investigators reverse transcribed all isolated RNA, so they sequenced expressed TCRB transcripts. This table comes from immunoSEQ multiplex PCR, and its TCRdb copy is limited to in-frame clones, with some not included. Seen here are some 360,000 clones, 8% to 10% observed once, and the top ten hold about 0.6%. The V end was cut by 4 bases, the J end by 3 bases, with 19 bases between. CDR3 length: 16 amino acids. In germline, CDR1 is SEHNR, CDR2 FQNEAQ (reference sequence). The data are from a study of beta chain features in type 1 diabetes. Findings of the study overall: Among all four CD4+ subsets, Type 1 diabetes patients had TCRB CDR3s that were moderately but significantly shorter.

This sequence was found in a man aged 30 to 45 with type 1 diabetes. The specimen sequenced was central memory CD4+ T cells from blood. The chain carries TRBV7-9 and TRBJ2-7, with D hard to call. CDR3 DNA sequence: TGTGCCAGCAGCTCCGGAGTGAAGGCCGAGAACTACGAGCAGTACTTC. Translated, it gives CASSSGVKAENYEQYF.